What follows is one TCR beta chain and its context. This specimen belongs to a study of shared clonotypes between healthy human individuals. This CDR3 has 16 amino acids. Germline CDR1 and CDR2: KGHSH and LQKENI. After removal of 4 bases from V and 2 bases from J, the junction contained 8 bases not matched to a gene. Original analysis: Owing to the provision of junction-only sequences devoid of quality scores by immunoSEQ, filtering differed. Assay used: immunoSEQ multiplex PCR; TCRdb lists only in-frame clones, some missing. V and J calls and clone size are given by that table; D and trimming were obtained from the DNA. The sample lists over 400,000 clones, around 95% seen once, with 0.055% to 0.075% in the top ten.

Sample: naive CD4+ T cells sorted from blood. Documented subset: CD45RA+ positively selected. This chain uses TRBV18 with TRBJ2-7, with TRBD2 matching over 10 bases. The receptor comes from a woman in her twenties or thirties in good health. Here the CDR3 reads CASSQLAGGGPYEQYF. DNA of the CDR3: TGTGCCAGCTCACAATTAGCGGGAGGTGGCCCCTACGAGCAGTACTTC.